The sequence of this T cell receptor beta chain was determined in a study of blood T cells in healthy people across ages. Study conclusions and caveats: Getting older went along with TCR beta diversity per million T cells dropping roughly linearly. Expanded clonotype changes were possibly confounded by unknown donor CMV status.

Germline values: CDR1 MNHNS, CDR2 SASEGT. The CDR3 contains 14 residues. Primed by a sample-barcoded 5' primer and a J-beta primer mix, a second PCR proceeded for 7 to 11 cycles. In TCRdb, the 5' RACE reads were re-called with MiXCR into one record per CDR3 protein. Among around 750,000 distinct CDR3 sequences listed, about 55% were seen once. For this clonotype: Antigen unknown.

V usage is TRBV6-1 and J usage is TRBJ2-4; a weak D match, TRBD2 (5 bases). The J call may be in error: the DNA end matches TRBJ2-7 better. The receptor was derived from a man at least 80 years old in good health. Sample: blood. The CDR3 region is CASSEATGTYEQYF. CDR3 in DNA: TGTGCCAGCAGTGAAGCGACGGGAACCTACGAGCAGTACTTC.